Listed here are 17 T cell receptor beta chains from one sample, sequenced in a study of T cells of healthy individuals. TCRdb independently ran MiXCR on the 5' RACE reads; one entry per CDR3 protein. The sample includes some 82,000 distinct CDR3 sequences, 5% of them seen just once. The receptors were sampled from a female donor in good health.

A remark on this clonotype: Since a much larger clone is just one base distant, this may be a read error. The V call is TRBV10-3, the J call TRBJ2-5; D is perhaps TRBD2 (6 bases). Germline-derived CDR1 and CDR2 are ENHRY and SYGVKD. This CDR3 is built from 15 residues. Trimming removed 6 bases at V and 7 bases at J, with 21 bases between. The CDR3 loop is CAISPGTVGGGTQYF. CDR3 in DNA: TGTGCCATCAGCCCCGGGACCGTTGGGGGAGGGACCCAGTACTTC.

This rearrangement joins TRBV29-1 to TRBJ2-7; perhaps D is TRBD1 or TRBD2 (6 bases each). CDR3 length equals 12 residues. With 2 bases removed from V and 6 bases from J, the gap between germline ends came to 11 bases. Germline loops: CDR1 SQVTM, CDR2 ANQGSEA. The CDR3: CSVEFGGGEQYF. In DNA form, the CDR3 reads TGCAGCGTTGAATTCGGGGGCGGCGAGCAGTACTTC.

A note on this clonotype: This may arise from a read error, as a much more abundant clone is one base away. This chain's CDR3 is CASSSQQGTNAGELFF. CDR3 bases: TGTGCCAGCAGCTCCCAACAGGGAACTAACGCCGGGGAGCTGTTTTTT. The chain employs TRBV5-4 and TRBJ2-2; D is possibly TRBD1 (6 bases). Germline V gives CDR1 SGHNT, CDR2 YYREEE (reference sequence). The CDR3 has 16 amino acids. V gave up 3 bases and J gave up 6 bases, with 18 bases separating them.

This clonotype was observed at least ten times. The chain recombines TRBV10-3 with TRBJ2-3, with D maybe TRBD2 (6 bases). This CDR3 is built from 14 residues. Trimming took 6 bases from V and 12 from J, leaving 22 bases between them. The germline gives CDR1 ENHRY, CDR2 SYGVKD. The CDR3 spells CAIRSPGLHQSQYF. The CDR3 DNA reads TGTGCCATCAGGAGTCCGGGACTCCACCAATCACAGTATTTT.

This clonotype was counted many times. The rearrangement links TRBV6-5 to TRBJ2-1; 8 bases match TRBD1. The V gene end was trimmed by 4 bases and the J gene end by 4 bases; junction bases not matched to a gene: 6. Germline-derived CDR1 and CDR2 are MNHEY and SVGAGI. The CDR3 sequence is 15 residues long. CDR3 sequence (DNA): TGTGCCAGCAGTTTCGAGACAGGGGAATACAATGAGCAGTTCTTC. Translating gives CASSFETGEYNEQFF.

This sequence joins TRBV6-5 and TRBJ1-5, with unresolved D. V was trimmed by 5 bases and J by 4 bases, leaving 15 bases between them. The CDR3 contains 15 residues. Germline CDR1 reads MNHEY; CDR2 reads SVGAGI. The CDR3 DNA reads TGTGCCAGCAGTAGTGCGGTTCGGGGAAATCAGCCCCAGCATTTT. It translates to CASSSAVRGNQPQHF.

On this clonotype: A clone one base away is much larger, so this may be a read error. V is TRBV24-1 and J is TRBJ2-1; D is ambiguous. Trimming shortened V by 6 bases and J by 3 bases, and 2 bases separated the two germline ends. There are 11 residues in the CDR3. CDR1 is KGHDR and CDR2 is SFDVKD in the germline V gene. The CDR3 DNA sequence: TGTGCCACCAGTTGCTACAATGAGCAGTTCTTC. Protein product: CATSCYNEQFF.

In its sample, this clonotype was seen many times. The gene calls are TRBV2 and TRBJ2-7; D perhaps matches TRBD2 (5 bases). CDR3 size: 13 residues. Germline V gene sequence: CDR1 SNHLY, CDR2 FYNNEI. The V end lost 7 bases, the J end lost 6 bases, and 16 bases lay between the germline ends. CDR3 amino acids: CASTREPLGEQYF. As DNA, the CDR3 is TGTGCCAGCACTAGGGAGCCCCTGGGCGAGCAGTACTTC.

This clonotype was seen many times. The chain uses TRBV7-9 and TRBJ2-2; 7 positions match TRBD1. Germline values: CDR1 SEHNR, CDR2 FQNEAQ (reference sequence). Trimming cost V 4 bases and J 4 bases; bases outside gene matches: 6. There are 15 residues in the CDR3. The CDR3 nucleotides are TGTGCCAGCAGCTGGGGACAGAATCCCACCGGGGAGCTGTTTTTT. This sequence encodes CASSWGQNPTGELFF.

V is TRBV9 and J is TRBJ2-5; TRBD1 might be the D (6 bases). CDR3 length: 14 amino acids. Germline V gene sequence: CDR1 SGDLS, CDR2 YYNGEE. The V gene lost 2 bases and the J gene lost 0 bases, with 8 bases spanning the gap. As DNA, the CDR3 is TGTGCCAGCAGCGTCGGGACAAACCAAGAGACCCAGTACTTC. Encoded protein: CASSVGTNQETQYF.

The chain recombines TRBV3-1 with TRBJ1-1, with D perhaps TRBD1 (5 bases). Between the trimmed V and J ends, which lost 4 bases and 7 bases, there was a span of 16 bases. CDR1 and CDR2 (germline): LGHDT, YNNKEL (reference sequence). This CDR3 has 14 residues. CDR3 loop: CASSPTAGRGEAFF. CDR3 in DNA: TGTGCCAGCAGCCCGACCGCAGGGAGGGGTGAAGCTTTCTTT. Full variable domain (missing parts from reference TRBV3-1 and TRBJ1-1): DTAVSQTPKYLVTQMGNDKSIKCEQNLGHDTMYWYKQDSKKFLKIMFSYNNKELIINETVPNRFSPKSPDKAHLNLHINSLELGDSAVYFCASSPTAGRGEAFFGQGTRLTVV.

This clonotype was seen only a few times. V and J are TRBV12-3 or TRBV12-4 and TRBJ1-5; D might be TRBD1 (6 bases). V was shortened by 6 bases and J by 2 bases, with 14 bases between the two germline ends. The CDR3 has 15 amino acids. The CDR3 bases are TGTGCCAGCAGGCCAACGGGGGGCGGCAATCAGCCCCAGCATTTT. It translates to CASRPTGGGNQPQHF.

This clonotype was observed a handful of times. V is TRBV6-6 and J is TRBJ1-2; TRBD1 is a possible D gene (6 bases). V was trimmed by 6 bases and J by 2 bases, leaving 16 bases between them. The CDR3 sequence is 15 residues long. From germline, CDR1 is MNHNY and CDR2 SVGAGI (reference sequence). CDR3 residues: CASSQTQGRNYGYTF. CDR3 DNA sequence: TGTGCCAGCAGCCAGACACAGGGAAGGAACTATGGCTACACCTTC.

This clonotype was recorded at least ten times. This chain uses TRBV5-6 with TRBJ1-5; weak D call: TRBD1 (5 bases). V was pared by 0 bases and J by 6 bases, with 10 bases between. The CDR3 runs to 14 residues. The germline gives CDR1 SGHDT, CDR2 YYEEEE. The CDR3 DNA reads as TGTGCCAGCAGCTTGGGGCAGGGTGCTCAGCCCCAGCATTTT. Translating it yields CASSLGQGAQPQHF.

This clonotype showed up many times. The V and J genes are TRBV7-9 and TRBJ1-2; D call uncertain. Germline V gives CDR1 SEHNR, CDR2 FQNEAQ (reference sequence). V was pared by 1 base and J by 1 base, with 13 bases between. The CDR3 runs to 16 residues. CDR3 sequence reads: CASSLGSGKHNYGYTF. The DNA of the CDR3 is TGTGCCAGCAGCTTAGGTTCGGGCAAACATAACTATGGCTACACCTTC.

This clonotype occurred many times. This chain connects TRBV29-1 to TRBJ2-4; D is ambiguous. V was cut by 2 bases and J by 0 bases, with 11 bases left in between. The CDR3 totals 15 residues. Germline CDR1 SQVTM, CDR2 ANQGSEA. The CDR3 spells CSVETALLAKNIQYF. The CDR3 DNA reads as TGCAGCGTTGAAACGGCGTTACTAGCCAAAAACATTCAGTACTTC.

In its sample, this clonotype was seen many times. This chain connects TRBV18 to TRBJ1-2; D may be TRBD1 (5 bases). V shed 3 bases and J shed 5 bases, with 13 bases lying between them. Germline V CDR1 and CDR2: KGHSH, LQKENI. The CDR3 extends over 14 amino acids. This CDR3 reads CASSPPGLQYGYTF. For the CDR3, the DNA is TGTGCCAGCTCACCTCCGGGACTCCAGTATGGCTACACCTTC.